The clone carrying this TCR beta chain was picked up many times. These data come from a study of metastatic and nonmetastatic thyroid tumors. No patient had received any treatment before thyroid surgery. The CDR3 covers 14 residues. Trimming took 5 bases from V and 7 from J, leaving 14 bases between them. Per the germline V gene, CDR1 is SGHAT and CDR2 is FQNNGV. TCRdb re-analyzed the PCR reads through MiXCR. Seen here are approximately 74,000 clones, about 14% observed once, and the top ten hold approximately 7%. The specimen was blood. This sequence was found in a male donor with papillary thyroid cancer or a benign thyroid nodule (not recorded which). Some clones in this sample may be carry-over from other donors' samples. This chain connects TRBV11-2 to TRBJ1-4; D gene ambiguous. The CDR3 protein is CASSHGPGSEKLFF. The CDR3 region has the DNA TGTGCCAGCAGCCACGGCCCCGGGAGTGAAAAACTGTTTTTT.